This is a list of T cell receptor beta chains from one sample in a study of blood T cells in healthy people across ages. One entry per CDR3 protein results from TCRdb running MiXCR on the 5' RACE reads. The repertoire holds some 930,000 distinct CDR3 sequences, with almost 30% as singletons. The same data also contributed to another study, on T cells of mothers and their children.

Sequencing used blood. Every receptor here comes from a woman aged 40 to 50 in good health. Each CDR3 is given without its conserved first and last residue. Fields, in order: V gene, J gene, clone size, CDR3 protein. Size is omitted from some rows. Given values are once, few, many or a class for expanded clones.

V gene: TRBV6-6; J gene: TRBJ1-2; clone size: many; CDR3 protein: ASRQRGQRNYGYT
V gene: TRBV7-3; J gene: TRBJ1-1; clone size: few; CDR3 protein: ASSLWTGGMNTEAF
V gene: TRBV29-1; J gene: .; clone size: few; CDR3 protein: SGTLAGKAETQY
V gene: TRBV12-3/TRBV12-4; J gene: TRBJ1-3; clone size: .; CDR3 protein: ASSPRTGGSGNTIY
V gene: TRBV5-1; J gene: TRBJ2-2; clone size: .; CDR3 protein: ASSSSRASGELF
V gene: TRBV5-4; J gene: TRBJ2-7; clone size: many; CDR3 protein: ASSLSGGRSKEQY
V gene: TRBV6-5; J gene: TRBJ2-3; clone size: once; CDR3 protein: ASTPRVTSTDTQY
V gene: TRBV7-6; J gene: TRBJ2-3; clone size: many; CDR3 protein: ASSLTPTTDTQY
V gene: TRBV20-1; J gene: TRBJ1-5; clone size: many; CDR3 protein: SAKDPGRYQPQH
V gene: TRBV5-5; J gene: TRBJ1-2; clone size: few; CDR3 protein: ASSLDRVNYGCT
V gene: TRBV7-2; J gene: TRBJ2-5; clone size: .; CDR3 protein: ASSLEVLVGGRAY
V gene: TRBV6-6; J gene: TRBJ1-5; clone size: few; CDR3 protein: ASSSTGTGQPQH
V gene: TRBV5-1; J gene: TRBJ1-1; clone size: .; CDR3 protein: ASSVDRDGYTEAF
V gene: TRBV12-3/TRBV12-4; J gene: TRBJ2-5; clone size: many; CDR3 protein: ASSLGVSQETQY
V gene: TRBV30; J gene: TRBJ2-7; clone size: once; CDR3 protein: AWSTGQNYEQY
V gene: TRBV6-1; J gene: TRBJ1-1; clone size: .; CDR3 protein: ASSEVGRWTEAF
V gene: TRBV5-1; J gene: TRBJ1-1; clone size: .; CDR3 protein: ASSLGRALNTEAF
V gene: TRBV2; J gene: TRBJ1-2; clone size: many; CDR3 protein: ASRPQGAGGYT
V gene: TRBV12-3/TRBV12-4; J gene: TRBJ2-7; clone size: few; CDR3 protein: ASSFGPREQY
V gene: TRBV15; J gene: TRBJ1-4; clone size: .; CDR3 protein: ATSPPSNEKLF
V gene: TRBV29-1; J gene: TRBJ1-2; clone size: many; CDR3 protein: SAADGPYGYT
V gene: TRBV7-2; J gene: TRBJ1-6; clone size: .; CDR3 protein: ASSLGSVTNSPLH
V gene: TRBV5-1; J gene: TRBJ2-1; clone size: .; CDR3 protein: AGSYLAGGGHNEQF
V gene: TRBV4-3; J gene: TRBJ1-2; clone size: few; CDR3 protein: ASSQGTGSYGYT
V gene: TRBV12-3/TRBV12-4; J gene: TRBJ1-4; clone size: few; CDR3 protein: ASSLGAMGNEKLF
V gene: TRBV5-1; J gene: TRBJ2-1; clone size: many; CDR3 protein: ASSLTSRVHEQF
V gene: TRBV28; J gene: TRBJ1-1; clone size: few; CDR3 protein: ASFRGTLTWRTEAF
V gene: TRBV20-1; J gene: TRBJ1-6; clone size: many; CDR3 protein: SAATGLSYNSPLH
V gene: TRBV9; J gene: TRBJ2-1; clone size: .; CDR3 protein: ASSVSAYNEQF
V gene: TRBV25-1; J gene: TRBJ2-2; clone size: few; CDR3 protein: ASISTGNTGELF
V gene: TRBV6-5; J gene: TRBJ2-3; clone size: few; CDR3 protein: ASSWDREAPTDTQY
V gene: TRBV20-1; J gene: TRBJ2-5; clone size: once; CDR3 protein: RASNFKNEQY
V gene: TRBV28; J gene: TRBJ2-5; clone size: many; CDR3 protein: ASSQRGTGQQETQY
V gene: TRBV18; J gene: TRBJ2-2; clone size: few; CDR3 protein: ASSPPGARTGELF
V gene: TRBV27; J gene: TRBJ2-2; clone size: .; CDR3 protein: ASNAIQGDGELF
V gene: TRBV7-2; J gene: TRBJ1-4; clone size: .; CDR3 protein: ASSRGGGANEKLF
V gene: TRBV28; J gene: TRBJ1-5; clone size: .; CDR3 protein: ASSSWSTEINQPQH
V gene: TRBV20-1; J gene: TRBJ1-5; clone size: .; CDR3 protein: SAANPGQGIGVGQPQH
V gene: TRBV3-1; J gene: TRBJ1-2; clone size: few; CDR3 protein: ASSQGSLRGYT
V gene: TRBV13; J gene: TRBJ1-5; clone size: .; CDR3 protein: ASSFRGANQPQH
V gene: TRBV12-3/TRBV12-4; J gene: TRBJ2-5; clone size: .; CDR3 protein: ASTTTLYQETQY
V gene: TRBV28; J gene: TRBJ1-2; clone size: .; CDR3 protein: ASSFQRDGYT
V gene: TRBV7-2; J gene: TRBJ2-7; clone size: few; CDR3 protein: ASSSYERSSYEQY
V gene: TRBV7-9; J gene: TRBJ1-4; clone size: many; CDR3 protein: ASSLETGTNEKLF
V gene: TRBV4-3; J gene: TRBJ2-4; clone size: .; CDR3 protein: ASSQDAAGVRGGNIQY
V gene: TRBV7-2; J gene: TRBJ2-3; clone size: few; CDR3 protein: ASSWVDTQY
V gene: TRBV29-1; J gene: TRBJ1-5; clone size: few; CDR3 protein: SVVRTGNNQPQH
V gene: TRBV20-1; J gene: TRBJ2-5; clone size: few; CDR3 protein: SARARDGETQY
V gene: TRBV7-9; J gene: TRBJ2-2; clone size: many; CDR3 protein: ASSSASNTGELF